The following is a T cell receptor (beta chain) sequence with its context. Its antigen is unidentified. This sample was taken from a study of response to subunit inactivated influenza vaccine. General study findings and limits: That few new T cells are recruited by each seasonal influenza vaccination was the authors' suggestion.

Via MiXCR, TCRdb re-called the RT-PCR reads, giving one row per CDR3 protein. Of a few hundred thousand distinct CDR3 sequences in the sample, roughly 22% are singletons; the top ten hold 10%. This clonotype originated in a man between 50 and 69 years old who received an inactivated influenza vaccine. The sequencing here drew on PBMCs from blood, taken 21 months after vaccination.

As DNA, the CDR3 is TGCGCCAGCAGCCAAGATCGAGGAACAGGAATTAGCAATCAGCCCCAGCATTTT. This encodes CASSQDRGTGISNQPQHF. The chain uses TRBV4-3 and TRBJ1-5, with D tentatively TRBD1 (5 bases). In germline, CDR1 is LGHNA, CDR2 YSLEER. CDR3 length: 18 residues. Trimming took off 0 bases at V and 0 bases at J, with 15 bases between the two ends.